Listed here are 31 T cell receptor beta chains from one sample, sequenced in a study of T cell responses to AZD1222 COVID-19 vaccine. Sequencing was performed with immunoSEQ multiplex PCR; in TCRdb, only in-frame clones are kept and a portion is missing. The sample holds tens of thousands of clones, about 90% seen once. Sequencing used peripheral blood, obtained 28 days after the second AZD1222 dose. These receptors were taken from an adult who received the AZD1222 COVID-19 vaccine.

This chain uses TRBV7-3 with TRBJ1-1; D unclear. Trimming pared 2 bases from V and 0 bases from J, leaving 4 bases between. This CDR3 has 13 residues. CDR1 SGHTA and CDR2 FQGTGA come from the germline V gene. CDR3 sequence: CASSLSMNTEAFF. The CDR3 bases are TGTGCCAGCAGCTTATCTATGAACACTGAAGCTTTCTTT.

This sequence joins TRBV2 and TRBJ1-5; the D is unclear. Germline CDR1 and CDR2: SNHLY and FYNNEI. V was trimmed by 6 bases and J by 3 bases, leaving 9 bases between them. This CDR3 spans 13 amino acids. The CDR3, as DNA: TGTGCCAGCAGCATAGTCTCCAATCAGCCCCAGCATTTT. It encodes CASSIVSNQPQHF.

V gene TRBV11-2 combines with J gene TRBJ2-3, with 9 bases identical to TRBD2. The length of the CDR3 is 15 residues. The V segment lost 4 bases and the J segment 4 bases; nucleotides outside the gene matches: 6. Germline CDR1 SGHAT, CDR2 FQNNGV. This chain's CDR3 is CASSWTSGGSDTQYF. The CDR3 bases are TGTGCCAGCAGCTGGACCAGCGGGGGGTCAGATACGCAGTATTTT. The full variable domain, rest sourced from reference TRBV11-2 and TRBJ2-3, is EAGVAQSPRYKIIEKRQSVAFWCNPISGHATLYWYQQILGQGPKLLIQFQNNGVVDDSQLPKDRFSAERLKGVDSTLKIQPAKLEDSAVYLCASSWTSGGSDTQYFGPGTRLTVL.

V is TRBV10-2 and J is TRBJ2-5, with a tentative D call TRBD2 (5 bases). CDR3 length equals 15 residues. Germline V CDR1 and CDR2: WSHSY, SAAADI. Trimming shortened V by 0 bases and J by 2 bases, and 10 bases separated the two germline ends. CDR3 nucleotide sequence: TGCGCCAGCAGTGAGTCGATCGGGGTACAAGAGACCCAGTACTTC. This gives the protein CASSESIGVQETQYF.

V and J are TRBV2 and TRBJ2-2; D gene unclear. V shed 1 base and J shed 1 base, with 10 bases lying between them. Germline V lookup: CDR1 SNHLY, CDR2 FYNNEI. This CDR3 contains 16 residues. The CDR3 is CASSEVSDENTGELFF. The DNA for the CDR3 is TGTGCCAGCAGTGAAGTGTCGGACGAGAACACCGGGGAGCTGTTTTTT.

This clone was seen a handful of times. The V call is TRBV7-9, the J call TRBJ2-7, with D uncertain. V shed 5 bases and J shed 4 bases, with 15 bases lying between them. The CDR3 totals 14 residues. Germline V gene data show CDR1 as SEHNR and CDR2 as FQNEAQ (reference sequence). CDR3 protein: CASSAALTDYEQYF. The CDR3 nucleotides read TGTGCCAGCAGCGCAGCCCTGACTGATTACGAGCAGTACTTC.

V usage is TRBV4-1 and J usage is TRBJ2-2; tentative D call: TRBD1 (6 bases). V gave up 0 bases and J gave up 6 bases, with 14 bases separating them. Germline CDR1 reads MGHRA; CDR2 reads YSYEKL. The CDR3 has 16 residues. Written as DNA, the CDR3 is TGCGCCAGCAGCCAAGATCGCCAGGGGTGGGCCGGGGAGCTGTTTTTT. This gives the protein CASSQDRQGWAGELFF.

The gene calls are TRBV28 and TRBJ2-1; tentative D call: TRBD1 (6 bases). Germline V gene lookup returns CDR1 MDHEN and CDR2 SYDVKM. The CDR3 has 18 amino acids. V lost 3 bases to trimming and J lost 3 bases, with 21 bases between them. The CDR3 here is CASSLTGDLLKGYNEQFF. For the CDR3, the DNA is TGTGCCAGCAGTTTGACAGGTGACCTTTTGAAGGGCTACAATGAGCAGTTCTTC.

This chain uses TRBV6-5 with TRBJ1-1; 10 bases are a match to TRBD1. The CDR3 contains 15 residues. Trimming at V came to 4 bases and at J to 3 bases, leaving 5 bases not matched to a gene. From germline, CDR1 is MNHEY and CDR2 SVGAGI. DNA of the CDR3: TGTGCCAGCAGTTCGTCGACAGGGGGCCACACTGAAGCTTTCTTT. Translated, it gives CASSSSTGGHTEAFF.

CDR3 sequence reads: CASRLGGGTDTQYF. The DNA for the CDR3 is TGTGCCAGCAGGTTGGGGGGCGGCACAGATACGCAGTATTTT. J is TRBJ2-3 and V is TRBV2; D may correspond to TRBD1 or TRBD2 (6 bases each). The CDR3 is 14 residues long. The ends were cut back, 6 bases at V and 1 base at J, with 11 bases in the middle. Germline values: CDR1 SNHLY, CDR2 FYNNEI.

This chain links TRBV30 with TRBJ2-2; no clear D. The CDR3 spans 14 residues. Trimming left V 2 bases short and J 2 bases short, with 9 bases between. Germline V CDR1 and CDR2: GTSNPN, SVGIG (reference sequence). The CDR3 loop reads CAWSRQVNTGELFF. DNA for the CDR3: TGTGCCTGGAGTCGGCAGGTTAACACCGGGGAGCTGTTTTTT.

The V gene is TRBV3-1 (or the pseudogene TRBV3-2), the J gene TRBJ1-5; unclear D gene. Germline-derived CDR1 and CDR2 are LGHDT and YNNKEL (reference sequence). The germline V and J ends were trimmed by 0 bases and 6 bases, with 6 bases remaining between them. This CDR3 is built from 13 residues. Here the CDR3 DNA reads TGTGCCAGCAGCCAAGATCCTCTTCAGCCCCAGCATTTT. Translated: CASSQDPLQPQHF.

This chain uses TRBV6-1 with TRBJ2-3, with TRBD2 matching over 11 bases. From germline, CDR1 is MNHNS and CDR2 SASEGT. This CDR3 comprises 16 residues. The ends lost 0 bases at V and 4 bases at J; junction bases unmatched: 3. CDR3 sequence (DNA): TGTGCCAGCAGTGAAGCGCTAGCGGGGGGATCAGATACGCAGTATTTT. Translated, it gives CASSEALAGGSDTQYF.

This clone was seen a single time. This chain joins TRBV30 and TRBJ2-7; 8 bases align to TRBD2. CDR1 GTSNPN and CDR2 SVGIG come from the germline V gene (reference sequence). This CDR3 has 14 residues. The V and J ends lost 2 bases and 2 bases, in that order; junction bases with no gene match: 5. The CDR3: CAWSKGLAPYEQYF. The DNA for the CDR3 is TGTGCCTGGAGTAAAGGACTAGCCCCCTACGAGCAGTACTTC.

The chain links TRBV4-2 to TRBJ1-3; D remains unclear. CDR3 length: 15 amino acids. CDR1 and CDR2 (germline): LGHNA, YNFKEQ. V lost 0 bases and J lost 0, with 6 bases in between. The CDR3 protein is CASSQDYSSGNTIYF. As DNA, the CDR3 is TGTGCCAGCAGCCAAGATTACAGCTCTGGAAACACCATATATTTT.

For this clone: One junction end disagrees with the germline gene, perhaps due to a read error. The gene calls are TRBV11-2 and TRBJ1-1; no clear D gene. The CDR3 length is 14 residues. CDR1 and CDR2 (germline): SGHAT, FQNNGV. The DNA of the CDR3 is TGTGCCGGCAGCTTTCTAGGCCCGGGCACTGAAGCTTTCTTT. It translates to CAGSFLGPGTEAFF. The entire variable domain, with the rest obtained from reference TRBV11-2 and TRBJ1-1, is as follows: EAGVAQSPRYKIIEKRQSVAFWCNPISGHATLYWYQQILGQGPKLLIQFQNNGVVDDSQLPKDRFSAERLKGVDSTLKIQPAKLEDSAVYLCAGSFLGPGTEAFFGQGTRLTVV.

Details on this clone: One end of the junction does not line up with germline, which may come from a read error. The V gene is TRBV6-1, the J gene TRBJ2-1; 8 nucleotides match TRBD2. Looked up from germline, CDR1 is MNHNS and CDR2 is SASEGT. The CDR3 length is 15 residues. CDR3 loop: CASTEAGAPYNEQFF. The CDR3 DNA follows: TGTGCCAGCACTGAAGCGGGGGCCCCCTACAATGAGCAGTTCTTC.

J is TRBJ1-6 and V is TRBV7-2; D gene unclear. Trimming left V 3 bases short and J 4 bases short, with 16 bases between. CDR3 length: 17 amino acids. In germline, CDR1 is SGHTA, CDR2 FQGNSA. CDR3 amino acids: CASSFDDGRRYNSPLHF. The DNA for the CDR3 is TGTGCCAGCAGCTTTGACGACGGACGGAGATATAATTCACCCCTCCACTTT.

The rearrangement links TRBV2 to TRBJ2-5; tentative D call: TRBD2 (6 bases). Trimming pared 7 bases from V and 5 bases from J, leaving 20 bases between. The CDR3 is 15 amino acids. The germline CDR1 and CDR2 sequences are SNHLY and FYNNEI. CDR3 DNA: TGTGCCAGCAACGTGGCAGCGGACGGAGGGGAGACCCAGTACTTC. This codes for CASNVAADGGETQYF. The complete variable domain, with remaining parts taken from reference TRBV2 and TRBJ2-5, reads EPEVTQTPSHQVTQMGQEVILRCVPISNHLYFYWYRQILGQKVEFLVSFYNNEISEKSEIFDDQFSVERPDGSNFTLKIRSTKLEDSAMYFCASNVAADGGETQYFGPGTRLLVL.

The CDR3 sequence: CASSQGRAYRGNQPQHF. CDR3 coding DNA: TGCGCCAGCAGCCAAGGGAGGGCCTACCGAGGCAATCAGCCCCAGCATTTT. The rearrangement uses TRBV4-1 and TRBJ1-5; D uncertain. Trimming removed 1 base at V and 2 bases at J, with 15 bases between. This CDR3 spans 17 amino acids. The germline V gene has CDR1 MGHRA and CDR2 YSYEKL.

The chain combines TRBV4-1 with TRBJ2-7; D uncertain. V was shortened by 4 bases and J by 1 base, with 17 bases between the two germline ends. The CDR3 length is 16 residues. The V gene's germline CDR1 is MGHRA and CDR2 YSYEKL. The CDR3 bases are TGCGCCAGCAGCCCCGGATCTGGCGACAAGTCCTACGAGCAGTACTTC. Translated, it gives CASSPGSGDKSYEQYF.

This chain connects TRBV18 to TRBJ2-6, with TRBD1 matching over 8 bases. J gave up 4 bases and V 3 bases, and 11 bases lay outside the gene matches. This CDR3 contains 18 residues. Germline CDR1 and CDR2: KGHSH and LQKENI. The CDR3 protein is CASSPRTGGRGGANVLTF. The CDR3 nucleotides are TGTGCCAGCTCACCTAGAACAGGGGGTCGTGGCGGGGCCAACGTCCTGACTTTC. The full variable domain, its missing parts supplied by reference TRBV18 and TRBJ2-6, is NAGVMQNPRHLVRRRGQEARLRCSPMKGHSHVYWYRQLPEEGLKFMVYLQKENIIDESGMPKERFSAEFPKEGPSILRIQQVVRGDSAAYFCASSPRTGGRGGANVLTFGAGSRLTVL.

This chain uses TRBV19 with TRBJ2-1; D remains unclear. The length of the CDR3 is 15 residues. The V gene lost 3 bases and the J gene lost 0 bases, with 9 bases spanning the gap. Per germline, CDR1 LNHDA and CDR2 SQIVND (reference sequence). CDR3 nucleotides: TGTGCCAGTAGTATCCAGGTCAGCTCCTACAATGAGCAGTTCTTC. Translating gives CASSIQVSSYNEQFF.

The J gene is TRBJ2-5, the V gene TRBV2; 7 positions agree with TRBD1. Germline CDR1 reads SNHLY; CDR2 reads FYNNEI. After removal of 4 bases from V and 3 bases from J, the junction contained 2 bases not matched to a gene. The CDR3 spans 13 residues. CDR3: CASSVDREETQYF. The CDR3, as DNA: TGTGCCAGCAGTGTCGACAGGGAAGAGACCCAGTACTTC.

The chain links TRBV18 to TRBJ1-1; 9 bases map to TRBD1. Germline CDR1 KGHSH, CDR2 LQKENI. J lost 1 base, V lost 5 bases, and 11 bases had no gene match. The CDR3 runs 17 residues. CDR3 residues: CASSSSQGARGNTEAFF. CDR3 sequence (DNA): TGTGCCAGCTCATCGTCACAGGGGGCGAGAGGGAACACTGAAGCTTTCTTT.

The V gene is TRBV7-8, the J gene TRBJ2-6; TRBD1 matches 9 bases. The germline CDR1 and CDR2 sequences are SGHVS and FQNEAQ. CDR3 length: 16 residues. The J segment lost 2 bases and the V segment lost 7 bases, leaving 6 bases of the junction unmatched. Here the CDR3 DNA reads TGTGCCAGCATCCGCACAGGGGGCGCTGGGGCCAACGTCCTGACTTTC. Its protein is CASIRTGGAGANVLTF.

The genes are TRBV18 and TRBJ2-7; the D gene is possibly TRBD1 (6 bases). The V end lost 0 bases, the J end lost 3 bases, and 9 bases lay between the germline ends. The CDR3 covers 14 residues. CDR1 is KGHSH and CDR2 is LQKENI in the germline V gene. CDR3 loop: CASSPPGHHYEQYF. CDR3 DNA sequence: TGTGCCAGCTCACCACCGGGACACCACTACGAGCAGTACTTC. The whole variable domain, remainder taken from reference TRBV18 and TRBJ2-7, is NAGVMQNPRHLVRRRGQEARLRCSPMKGHSHVYWYRQLPEEGLKFMVYLQKENIIDESGMPKERFSAEFPKEGPSILRIQQVVRGDSAAYFCASSPPGHHYEQYFGPGTRLTVT.

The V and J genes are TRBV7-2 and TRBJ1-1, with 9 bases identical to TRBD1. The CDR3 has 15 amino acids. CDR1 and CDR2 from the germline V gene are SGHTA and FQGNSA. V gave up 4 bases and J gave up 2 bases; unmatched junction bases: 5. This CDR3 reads CASSSMGQGNTEAFF. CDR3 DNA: TGTGCCAGCAGCTCCATGGGACAGGGTAACACTGAAGCTTTCTTT.

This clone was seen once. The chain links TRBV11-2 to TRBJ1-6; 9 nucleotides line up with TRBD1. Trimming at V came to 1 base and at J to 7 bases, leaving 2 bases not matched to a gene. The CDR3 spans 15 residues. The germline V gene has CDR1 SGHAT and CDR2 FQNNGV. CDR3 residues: CASSLGGTGNSPLHF. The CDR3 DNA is TGTGCCAGCAGCTTAGGTGGGACAGGGAATTCACCCCTCCACTTT.

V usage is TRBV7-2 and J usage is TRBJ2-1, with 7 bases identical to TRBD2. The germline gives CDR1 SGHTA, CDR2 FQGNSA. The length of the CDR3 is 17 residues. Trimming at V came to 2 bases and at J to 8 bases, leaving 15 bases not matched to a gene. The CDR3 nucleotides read TGTGCCAGCAGCTTACTTCCGGGGGGTCACTTACAAGATGAGCAGTTCTTC. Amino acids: CASSLLPGGHLQDEQFF.

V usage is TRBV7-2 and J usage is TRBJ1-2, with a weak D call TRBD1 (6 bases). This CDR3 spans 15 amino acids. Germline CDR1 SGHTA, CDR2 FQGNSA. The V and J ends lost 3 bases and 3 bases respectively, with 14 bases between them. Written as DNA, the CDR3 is TGTGCCAGCAGCTTTAAGCCGGGGGGCTACTATGGCTACACCTTC. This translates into CASSFKPGGYYGYTF.